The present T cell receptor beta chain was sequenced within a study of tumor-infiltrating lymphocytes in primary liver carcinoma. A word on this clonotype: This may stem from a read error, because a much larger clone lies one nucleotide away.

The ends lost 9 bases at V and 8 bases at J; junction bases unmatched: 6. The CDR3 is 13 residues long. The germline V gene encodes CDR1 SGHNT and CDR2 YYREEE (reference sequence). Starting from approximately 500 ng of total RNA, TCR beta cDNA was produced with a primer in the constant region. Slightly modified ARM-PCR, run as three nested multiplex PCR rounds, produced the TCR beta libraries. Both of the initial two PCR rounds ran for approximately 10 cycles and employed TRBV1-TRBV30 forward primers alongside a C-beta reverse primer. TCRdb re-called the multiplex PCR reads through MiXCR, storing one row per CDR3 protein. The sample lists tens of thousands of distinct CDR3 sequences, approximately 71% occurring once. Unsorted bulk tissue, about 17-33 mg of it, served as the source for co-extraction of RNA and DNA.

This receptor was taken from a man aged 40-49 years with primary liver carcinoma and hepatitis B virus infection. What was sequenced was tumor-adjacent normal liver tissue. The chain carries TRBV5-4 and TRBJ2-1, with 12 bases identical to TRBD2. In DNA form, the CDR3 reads TGTGCCATGACTAGCGGGAGACCCCATGAGCAGTTCTTC. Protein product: CAMTSGRPHEQFF.